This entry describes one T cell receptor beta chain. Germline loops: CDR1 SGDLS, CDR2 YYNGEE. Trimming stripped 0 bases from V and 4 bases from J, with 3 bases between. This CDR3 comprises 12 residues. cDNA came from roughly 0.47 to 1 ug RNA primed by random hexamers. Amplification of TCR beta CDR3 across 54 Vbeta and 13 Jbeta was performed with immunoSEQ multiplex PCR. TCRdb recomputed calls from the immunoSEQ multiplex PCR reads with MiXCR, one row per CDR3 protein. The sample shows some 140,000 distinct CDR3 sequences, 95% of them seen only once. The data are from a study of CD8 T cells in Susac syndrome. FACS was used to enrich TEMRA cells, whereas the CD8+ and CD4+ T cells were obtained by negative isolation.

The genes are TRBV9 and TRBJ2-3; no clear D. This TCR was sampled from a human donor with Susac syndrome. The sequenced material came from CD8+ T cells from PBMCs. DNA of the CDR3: TGTGCCAGCAGCGTAGGGTCAGATACGCAGTATTTT. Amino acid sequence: CASSVGSDTQYF.